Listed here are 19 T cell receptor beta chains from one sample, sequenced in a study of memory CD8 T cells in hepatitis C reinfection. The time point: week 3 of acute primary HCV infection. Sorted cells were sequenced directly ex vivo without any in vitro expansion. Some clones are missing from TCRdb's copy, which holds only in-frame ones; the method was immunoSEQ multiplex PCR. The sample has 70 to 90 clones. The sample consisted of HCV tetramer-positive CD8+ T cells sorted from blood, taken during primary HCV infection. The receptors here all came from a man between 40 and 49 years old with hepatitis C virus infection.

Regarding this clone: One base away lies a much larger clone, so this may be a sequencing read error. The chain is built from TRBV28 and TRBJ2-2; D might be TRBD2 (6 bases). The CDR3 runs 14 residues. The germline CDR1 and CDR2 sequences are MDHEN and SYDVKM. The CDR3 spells CAGSLEGSAGELFF. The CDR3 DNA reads TGTGCCGGCAGTTTGGAGGGATCGGCCGGGGAGCTGTTTTTT.

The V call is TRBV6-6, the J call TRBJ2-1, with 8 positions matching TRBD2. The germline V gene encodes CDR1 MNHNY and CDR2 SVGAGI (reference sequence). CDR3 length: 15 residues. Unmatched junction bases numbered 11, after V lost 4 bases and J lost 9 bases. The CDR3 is CASSSGLALVFEQFF. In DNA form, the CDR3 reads TGTGCCAGCAGTTCCGGACTAGCCTTGGTTTTTGAGCAGTTCTTC.

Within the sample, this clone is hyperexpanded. The DNA of the CDR3 is TGCGCCAGCAGCCCGGGGACAACGAACACCGGGGAGCTGTTTTTT. Translation: CASSPGTTNTGELFF. The chain links TRBV5-1 to TRBJ2-2; possible D gene TRBD1, 6 bases. V was clipped by 4 bases and J by 0 bases, with 10 bases between them. The CDR3 spans 15 residues. Germline V gives CDR1 SGHRS, CDR2 YFSETQ.

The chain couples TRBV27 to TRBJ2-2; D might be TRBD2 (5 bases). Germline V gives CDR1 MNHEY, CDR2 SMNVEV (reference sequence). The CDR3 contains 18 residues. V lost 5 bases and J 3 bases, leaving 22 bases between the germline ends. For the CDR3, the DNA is TGTGCCAGCAGTGAGATGGCTTTAGGAGGCGTCGACACCGGGGAGCTGTTTTTT. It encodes CASSEMALGGVDTGELFF.

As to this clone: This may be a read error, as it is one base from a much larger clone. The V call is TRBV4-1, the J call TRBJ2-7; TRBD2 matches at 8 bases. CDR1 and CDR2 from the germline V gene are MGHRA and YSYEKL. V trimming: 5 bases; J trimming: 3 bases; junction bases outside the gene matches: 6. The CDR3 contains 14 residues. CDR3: CASSFDAGGYEQYF. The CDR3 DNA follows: TGCGCCAGCAGCTTTGACGCGGGGGGCTACGAGCAGTACTTC.

CDR3: CASSFDRGGYEQYF. The CDR3 coding sequence is TGCGCCAGCAGCTTCGACAGGGGAGGCTACGAGCAGTACTTC. The J gene is TRBJ2-7, the V gene TRBV4-3, with 8 bases aligning to TRBD1. V dropped 5 bases and J dropped 3; count of bases not matched to a gene: 6. This CDR3 region has 14 residues. The germline V gene encodes CDR1 LGHNA and CDR2 YSLEER.

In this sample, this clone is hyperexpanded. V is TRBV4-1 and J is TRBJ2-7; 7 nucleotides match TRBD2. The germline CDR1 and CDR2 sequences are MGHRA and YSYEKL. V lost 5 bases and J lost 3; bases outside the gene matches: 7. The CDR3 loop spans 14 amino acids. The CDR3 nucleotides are TGCGCCAGCAGCTTTGACACGGGGGGCTACGAGCAGTACTTC. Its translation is CASSFDTGGYEQYF.

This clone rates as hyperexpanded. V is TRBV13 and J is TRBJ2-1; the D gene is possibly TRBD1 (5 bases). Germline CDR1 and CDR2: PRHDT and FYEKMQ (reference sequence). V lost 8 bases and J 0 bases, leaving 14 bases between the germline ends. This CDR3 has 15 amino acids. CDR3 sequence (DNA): TGTGCCAGCCGCCTAGGGGCTAGCTCCTACAATGAGCAGTTCTTC. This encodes CASRLGASSYNEQFF.

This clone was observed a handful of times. CDR3 in amino acids: CASSFDMGPYEQYF. CDR3 sequence (DNA): TGTGCCAGCAGCTTTGACATGGGGCCCTACGAGCAGTACTTC. J is TRBJ2-7 and V is TRBV11-2; tentatively, D is TRBD1 (5 bases). CDR3 length: 14 amino acids. Trimming stripped 3 bases from V and 2 bases from J, with 11 bases between. Germline V gives CDR1 SGHAT, CDR2 FQNNGV.

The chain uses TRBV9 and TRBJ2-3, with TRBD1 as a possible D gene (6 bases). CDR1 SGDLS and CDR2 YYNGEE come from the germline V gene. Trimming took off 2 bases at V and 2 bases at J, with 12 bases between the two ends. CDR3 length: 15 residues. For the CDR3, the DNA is TGTGCCAGCAGCGTTTCCGGGGACAACACAGATACGCAGTATTTT. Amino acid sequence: CASSVSGDNTDTQYF. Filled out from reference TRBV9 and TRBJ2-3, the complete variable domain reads DSGVTQTPKHLITATGQRVTLRCSPRSGDLSVYWYQQSLDQGLQFLIQYYNGEERAKGNILERFSAQQFPDLHSELNLSSLELGDSALYFCASSVSGDNTDTQYFGPGTRLTVL.

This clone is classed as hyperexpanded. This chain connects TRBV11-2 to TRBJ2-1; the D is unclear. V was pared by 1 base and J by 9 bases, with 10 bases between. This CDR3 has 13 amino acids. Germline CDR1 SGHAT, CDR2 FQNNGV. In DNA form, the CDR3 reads TGTGCCAGCAGCTTAGCGGTTAGCAGTGAGCAGTTCTTC. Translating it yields CASSLAVSSEQFF.

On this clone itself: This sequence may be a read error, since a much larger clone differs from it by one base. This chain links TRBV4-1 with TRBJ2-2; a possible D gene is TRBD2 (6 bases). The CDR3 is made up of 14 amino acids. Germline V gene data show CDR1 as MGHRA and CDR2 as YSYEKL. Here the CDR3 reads CASTAGSNTGGLFF. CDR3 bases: TGCGCCAGCACGGCAGGCTCAAACACCGGGGGGCTGTTTTTT.

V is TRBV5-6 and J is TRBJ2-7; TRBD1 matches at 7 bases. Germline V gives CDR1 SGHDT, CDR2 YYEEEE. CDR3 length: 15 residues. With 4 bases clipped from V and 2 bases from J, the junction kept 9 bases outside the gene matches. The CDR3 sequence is CASSEWTGITYEQYF. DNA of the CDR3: TGTGCCAGCAGCGAATGGACAGGTATAACCTACGAGCAGTACTTC.

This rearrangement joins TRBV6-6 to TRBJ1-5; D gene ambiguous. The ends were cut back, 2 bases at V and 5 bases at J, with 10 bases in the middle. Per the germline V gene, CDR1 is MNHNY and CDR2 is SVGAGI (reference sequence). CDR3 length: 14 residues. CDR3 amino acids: CASSYGQAYQPQHF. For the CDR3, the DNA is TGTGCCAGCAGTTACGGTCAGGCTTATCAGCCCCAGCATTTT.

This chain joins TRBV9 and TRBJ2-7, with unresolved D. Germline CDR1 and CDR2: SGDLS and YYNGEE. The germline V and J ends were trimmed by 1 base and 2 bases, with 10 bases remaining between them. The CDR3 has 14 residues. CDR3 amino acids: CASSVLQSTYEQYF. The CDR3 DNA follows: TGTGCCAGCAGCGTACTACAGAGTACCTACGAGCAGTACTTC.

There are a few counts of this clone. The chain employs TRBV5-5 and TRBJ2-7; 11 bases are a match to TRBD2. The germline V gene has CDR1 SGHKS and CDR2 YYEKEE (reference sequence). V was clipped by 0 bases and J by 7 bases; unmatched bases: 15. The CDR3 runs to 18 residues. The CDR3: CASSLDYVLAGGPGEQYF. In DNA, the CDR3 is TGTGCCAGCAGCTTGGATTACGTGTTAGCGGGAGGGCCGGGAGAGCAGTACTTC.

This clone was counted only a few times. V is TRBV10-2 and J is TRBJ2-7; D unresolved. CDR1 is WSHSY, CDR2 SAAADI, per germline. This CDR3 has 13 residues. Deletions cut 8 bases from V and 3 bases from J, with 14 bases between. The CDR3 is CASCDNTGYEQYF. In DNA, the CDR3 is TGCGCCAGCTGCGATAATACGGGCTACGAGCAGTACTTC.

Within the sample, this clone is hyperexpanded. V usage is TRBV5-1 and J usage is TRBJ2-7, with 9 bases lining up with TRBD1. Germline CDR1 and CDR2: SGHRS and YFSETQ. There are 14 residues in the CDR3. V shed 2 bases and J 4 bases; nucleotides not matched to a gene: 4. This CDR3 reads CASSFDRGGYEQYF. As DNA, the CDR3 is TGCGCCAGCAGCTTCGACAGGGGGGGGTACGAGCAGTACTTC. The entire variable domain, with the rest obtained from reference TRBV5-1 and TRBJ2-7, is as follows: KAGVTQTPRYLIKTRGQQVTLSCSPISGHRSVSWYQQTPGQGLQFLFEYFSETQRNKGNFPGRFSGRQFSNSRSEMNVSTLELGDSALYLCASSFDRGGYEQYFGPGTRLTVT.

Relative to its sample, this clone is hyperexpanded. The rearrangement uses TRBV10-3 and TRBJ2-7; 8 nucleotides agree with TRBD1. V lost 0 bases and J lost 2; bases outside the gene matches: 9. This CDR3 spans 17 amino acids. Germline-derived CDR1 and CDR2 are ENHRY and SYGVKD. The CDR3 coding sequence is TGTGCCATCAGTGAGTCGGGACAGGCGTTAATTACCTACGAGCAGTACTTC. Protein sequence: CAISESGQALITYEQYF.